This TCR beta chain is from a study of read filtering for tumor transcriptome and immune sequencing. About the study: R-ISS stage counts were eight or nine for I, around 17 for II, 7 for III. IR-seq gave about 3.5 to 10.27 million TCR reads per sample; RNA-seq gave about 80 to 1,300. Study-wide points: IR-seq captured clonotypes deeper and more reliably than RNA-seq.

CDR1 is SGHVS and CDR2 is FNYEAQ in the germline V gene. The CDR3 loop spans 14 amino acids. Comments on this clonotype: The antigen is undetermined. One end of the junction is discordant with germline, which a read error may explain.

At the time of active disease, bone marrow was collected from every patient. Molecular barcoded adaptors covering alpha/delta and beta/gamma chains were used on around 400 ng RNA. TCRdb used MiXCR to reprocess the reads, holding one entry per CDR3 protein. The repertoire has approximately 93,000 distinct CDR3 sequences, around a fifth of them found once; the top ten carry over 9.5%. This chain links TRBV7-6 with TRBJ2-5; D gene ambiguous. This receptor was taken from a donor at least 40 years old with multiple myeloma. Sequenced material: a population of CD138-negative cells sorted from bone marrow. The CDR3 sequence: CASSFCHTQVTQYF. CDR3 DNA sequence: TGTGCCAGCAGCTTTTGTCATACCCAAGTGACCCAGTACTTC.